The 26 T cell receptor beta chains in this list originate from one sample, sequenced in a study of shared clonotypes between healthy human individuals. Method: immunoSEQ multiplex PCR; TCRdb's copy keeps in-frame clones and lacks some. The table lists 2 million to 2.5 million clones, roughly 92% of them singletons. The sample comprised naive CD4+ T cells from PBMCs. Described subset: CD45RA+ positively selected. The receptors derive from a man between 18 and 29 years old in good health. Some clones in this sample may be carry-over from other donors' samples.

The chain uses TRBV9 and TRBJ2-3; unclear D gene. The V end lost 3 bases, the J end lost 5 bases, and 10 bases lay between the germline ends. CDR1 and CDR2 from the germline V gene are SGDLS and YYNGEE. The CDR3 is 13 residues long. CDR3 coding DNA: TGTGCCAGCAGCGCAGACCTTCGAGATACGCAGTATTTT. This translates into CASSADLRDTQYF.

This chain links TRBV7-2 with TRBJ2-7, with a possible D match to TRBD2 (6 bases). The CDR3 runs to 15 residues. Trimming took off 1 base at V and 9 bases at J, with 19 bases between the two ends. The germline gives CDR1 SGHTA, CDR2 FQGNSA. The CDR3 nucleotides are TGTGCCAGCAGCTTAGACGGGACTGCACGAAAGGCGCAGTACTTC. This sequence encodes CASSLDGTARKAQYF.

This clone was detected only once. The chain recombines TRBV13 with TRBJ2-5; 8 bases line up with TRBD2. From germline, CDR1 is PRHDT and CDR2 FYEKMQ (reference sequence). The CDR3 loop spans 17 amino acids. V shed 4 bases, J shed 1 base, and the junction held 11 bases outside the gene matches. The CDR3 is CASSWGLGGTLQETQYF. The CDR3, as DNA: TGTGCCAGCAGCTGGGGACTAGGCGGAACCCTCCAAGAGACCCAGTACTTC. Complete variable domain (other parts from reference TRBV13 and TRBJ2-5): AAGVIQSPRHLIKEKRETATLKCYPIPRHDTVYWYQQGPGQDPQFLISFYEKMQSDKGSIPDRFSAQQFSDYHSELNMSSLELGDSALYFCASSWGLGGTLQETQYFGPGTRLLVL.

With regard to this clone: The sample contains more than one DNA sequence encoding this CDR3. The chain is built from TRBV4-1 and TRBJ2-7; 8 bases fit TRBD2. The trim removed 6 bases at V and 0 bases at J, leaving 4 bases unmatched. Germline V gene data show CDR1 as MGHRA and CDR2 as YSYEKL. This CDR3 comprises 14 residues. CDR3 bases: TGCGCCAGCAGACCTAGCGGGTCCTCCTACGAGCAGTACTTC. The encoded protein is CASRPSGSSYEQYF.

J is TRBJ2-7 and V is TRBV11-2, with no clear D. Germline values: CDR1 SGHAT, CDR2 FQNNGV. This CDR3 has 13 amino acids. The germline V and J ends were trimmed by 5 bases and 0 bases, with 8 bases remaining between them. The CDR3 bases are TGTGCCAGCAGCGCCCGGGTCTCCTACGAGCAGTACTTC. Its protein is CASSARVSYEQYF.

This rearrangement joins TRBV18 to TRBJ1-2; no clear D. V lost 2 bases and J lost 4, with 11 bases in between. The CDR3 has 14 residues. The V gene's germline CDR1 is KGHSH and CDR2 LQKENI. CDR3 DNA sequence: TGTGCCAGCTCACCAGATGGAATAAGCTATGGCTACACCTTC. Translating gives CASSPDGISYGYTF.

The genes are TRBV28 and TRBJ2-7; TRBD2 matches 14 bases. Germline V gene sequence: CDR1 MDHEN, CDR2 SYDVKM. The length of the CDR3 is 17 residues. V gave up 6 bases and J gave up 3 bases; unmatched junction bases: 10. The CDR3 DNA sequence: TGTGCCAGCAGCCGCGGGGGACTAGCGGGAGCACACTACGAGCAGTACTTC. Translating it yields CASSRGGLAGAHYEQYF.

The CDR3 protein is CASSPDISGNTIYF. The DNA of the CDR3 is TGCGCCAGCAGCCCCGACATCTCTGGAAACACCATATATTTT. This chain joins TRBV5-1 and TRBJ1-3; no definite D call. Trimming removed 4 bases at V and 0 bases at J, with 8 bases between. The CDR3 consists of 14 residues. Per the germline V gene, CDR1 is SGHRS and CDR2 is YFSETQ.

The V and J genes are TRBV25-1 and TRBJ2-5; 10 bases align to TRBD2. After removal of 3 bases from V and 5 bases from J, the junction contained 9 bases not matched to a gene. CDR3 length: 16 amino acids. The germline V gene encodes CDR1 MGHDK and CDR2 SYGVNS. The CDR3 DNA sequence: TGTGCCAGCAGTGATCAGGCTAGCGGGAGAGCTGAGACCCAGTACTTC. Its protein product is CASSDQASGRAETQYF.

A remark on this clone: At one boundary the junction diverges from the germline segment, which might be a read error. This sequence joins TRBV7-9 and TRBJ1-4; D not certain. The CDR3 loop spans 12 amino acids. CDR1 and CDR2 from the germline V gene are SEHNR and FQNEAQ (reference sequence). The CDR3 region has the DNA TGTGCCAGCAGCTCGGACTGGGGTTCTCCTTGGTTT. This codes for CASSSDWGSPWF.

Worth noting for this clone: The same CDR3 also results from other DNA sequences found in this sample. The chain recombines TRBV15 with TRBJ1-5, with D uncertain. Germline CDR1 is LNHNV and CDR2 is YYDKDF (reference sequence). Between the trimmed V and J ends, which lost 3 bases and 0 bases, there was a span of 6 bases. This CDR3 comprises 14 residues. The CDR3 region is CATSRDYSNQPQHF. CDR3 DNA sequence: TGTGCCACCAGCAGGGATTATAGCAATCAGCCCCAGCATTTT.

The chain couples TRBV6-1 to TRBJ2-3; D possibly corresponds to TRBD2 (6 bases). This CDR3 contains 15 residues. The germline V and J ends were trimmed by 3 bases and 4 bases, with 14 bases remaining between them. Per germline, CDR1 MNHNS and CDR2 SASEGT. The CDR3 DNA sequence: TGTGCCAGCAGTGAGGGGGGAGCGTCAGCAGATACGCAGTATTTT. Amino acids: CASSEGGASADTQYF.

The chain couples TRBV28 to TRBJ1-1; no clear D. The CDR3 totals 14 residues. Germline V gene lookup returns CDR1 MDHEN and CDR2 SYDVKM. V shed 7 bases and J shed 5 bases, with 17 bases lying between them. DNA for the CDR3: TGTGCCAGCAAAGGGCCATGGTCGCAAACTGAAGCTTTCTTT. Translated, it gives CASKGPWSQTEAFF.

The genes are TRBV15 and TRBJ2-7; D unclear. Germline CDR1 reads LNHNV; CDR2 reads YYDKDF (reference sequence). This CDR3 is built from 15 residues. Trimming took 6 bases from V and 3 from J, leaving 18 bases between them. The CDR3 here is CATRKEAGLHYEQYF. The DNA of the CDR3 is TGTGCCACCAGGAAAGAGGCAGGTCTCCACTACGAGCAGTACTTC.

This clone showed up just once. At one boundary the junction diverges from the germline segment, which might be a read error. The chain couples TRBV5-8 to TRBJ2-4; TRBD2 aligns across 7 bases. The CDR3 totals 12 residues. CDR1 SGHTS and CDR2 YDEGEE come from the germline V gene. The CDR3 loop is CASSRAGLFGSF. The CDR3 DNA reads as TGTGCCAGCAGCCGAGCGGGACTCTTCGGCTCCTTC.

The V and J genes are TRBV2 and TRBJ1-1, with D hard to call. V gave up 2 bases and J gave up 7 bases, with 17 bases separating them. The CDR3 extends over 15 amino acids. Germline CDR1 SNHLY, CDR2 FYNNEI. The CDR3 DNA reads TGTGCCAGCAGTGAATCTGTCGGGGAATTCTATGAAGCTTTCTTT. This translates into CASSESVGEFYEAFF.

CDR3: CASSSLTGLNEKLFF. The CDR3 DNA sequence: TGTGCCAGTAGTAGCCTGACAGGACTTAATGAAAAACTGTTTTTT. V gene TRBV19 combines with J gene TRBJ1-4; TRBD1 might be the D (6 bases). Trimming took off 4 bases at V and 4 bases at J, with 13 bases between the two ends. The CDR3 consists of 15 residues. CDR1 is LNHDA, CDR2 SQIVND, per germline (reference sequence).

The rearrangement links TRBV28 to TRBJ1-4, with TRBD1 identical over 7 bases. V dropped 6 bases and J dropped 0; count of bases not matched to a gene: 1. Per the germline V gene, CDR1 is MDHEN and CDR2 is SYDVKM. The CDR3 runs to 14 residues. The CDR3 reads CASRGQTTNEKLFF. DNA for the CDR3: TGTGCCAGCAGGGGACAGACAACTAATGAAAAACTGTTTTTT.

The chain recombines TRBV5-1 with TRBJ2-5, with TRBD2 matching 12 bases. CDR1 is SGHRS and CDR2 is YFSETQ in the germline V gene. This CDR3 contains 17 residues. Trimming at V came to 0 bases and at J to 7 bases, leaving 10 bases not matched to a gene. CDR3 protein: CASSLDGLAGFSGTQYF. Written as DNA, the CDR3 is TGCGCCAGCAGCTTGGATGGACTAGCGGGATTTAGCGGGACCCAGTACTTC.

Remarks on this clone: Other DNA sequences from this sample encode an identical CDR3 as well. The chain uses TRBV6-6 and TRBJ1-5; D gene unclear. The V end lost 4 bases, the J end lost 4 bases, and 5 bases lay between the germline ends. The CDR3 runs to 12 residues. Germline lookup yields CDR1 MNHNY and CDR2 SVGAGI (reference sequence). The CDR3 is CASSSPNQPQHF. The CDR3 DNA follows: TGTGCCAGCAGTTCCCCGAATCAGCCCCAGCATTTT.

V is TRBV19 and J is TRBJ2-7, with 9 bases lining up with TRBD1. CDR1 and CDR2 from the germline V gene are LNHDA and SQIVND (reference sequence). Unmatched junction bases numbered 9, after V lost 8 bases and J lost 4 bases. This CDR3 is 14 amino acids long. CDR3 amino acids: CASARHGTGYEQYF. CDR3 sequence (DNA): TGTGCCAGTGCCCGCCACGGGACAGGGTACGAGCAGTACTTC. The full variable domain, its missing parts supplied by reference TRBV19 and TRBJ2-7, is DGGITQSPKYLFRKEGQNVTLSCEQNLNHDAMYWYRQDPGQGLRLIYYSQIVNDFQKGDIAEGYSVSREKKESFPLTVTSAQKNPTAFYLCASARHGTGYEQYFGPGTRLTVT.

CDR3 nucleotide sequence: TGTGCCAGCAGCCGATCGACTAGCGGAAACTACGAGCAGTACTTC. This sequence encodes CASSRSTSGNYEQYF. The V call is TRBV14, the J call TRBJ2-7, with TRBD2 matching 9 bases. Germline CDR1 SGHDN, CDR2 FVKESK. The CDR3 sequence is 15 residues long. J was trimmed by 3 bases and V by 4 bases; bases with no gene match: 7.

This clone occurred once. The chain has TRBV6-6 and TRBJ2-3; D may be TRBD2 (5 bases). CDR3 length: 13 residues. Germline lookup yields CDR1 MNHNY and CDR2 SVGAGI (reference sequence). The V end was cut by 5 bases, the J end by 8 bases, with 14 bases between. CDR3 region: CASSPGNEGTQYF. The CDR3 DNA is TGTGCCAGCAGTCCCGGGAATGAGGGTACGCAGTATTTT.

The chain couples TRBV19 to TRBJ2-7; D might be TRBD2 (5 bases). The CDR3 totals 16 residues. Germline CDR1 LNHDA, CDR2 SQIVND (reference sequence). Trimming cost V 3 bases and J 3 bases, with 18 bases left between them. CDR3 in DNA: TGTGCCAGTAGTATCTCGCCGGCTAGCCGGATCTACGAGCAGTACTTC. It yields the protein CASSISPASRIYEQYF.

The gene calls are TRBV11-3 and TRBJ2-5; tentatively, D is TRBD1 or TRBD2 (6 bases each). V dropped 5 bases and J dropped 0 bases, with 13 bases sitting between them. Germline V CDR1 and CDR2: SGHNT, YENEEA. The CDR3 has 15 residues. The CDR3 loop is CASSPGGPDQETQYF. CDR3 coding DNA: TGTGCCAGCAGCCCCGGGGGCCCCGACCAAGAGACCCAGTACTTC.

The J gene is TRBJ1-1, the V gene TRBV5-1; D may be TRBD1 (6 bases). Germline V gene lookup returns CDR1 SGHRS and CDR2 YFSETQ. Trimming shortened V by 5 bases and J by 4 bases, and 15 bases separated the two germline ends. The CDR3 runs 14 residues. CDR3 region: CASRTGSVSTEAFF. The CDR3 coding sequence is TGCGCCAGCAGAACAGGGTCGGTGAGCACTGAAGCTTTCTTT.